These T cell receptor beta chains were read from a single sample in a study of blood T cell repertoires in COVID-19. Clones were sequenced by immunoSEQ multiplex PCR, and TCRdb holds only the in-frame ones, with some missing. The table lists over 90,000 clones, roughly 80% of them singletons, with 20% to 25% in the top ten. Sample: peripheral blood. These receptors came from an elderly man with active or convalescent COVID-19. Both conserved end residues are part of each CDR3. D genes are given only for firm matches. Part of the rows lack a size; the others show once, few, many or a class for expanded clones.

j_call | clone_size | v_call | d_call | cdr3_nt | cdr3_aa
TRBJ2-7 | - | TRBV7-2 | - | TGTGCCAGCAGCCCCACTGCGTCCGAGCAGTACTTC | CASSPTASEQYF
TRBJ1-2 | few | TRBV5-4 | - | TGTGCCAGCAGCCCGGAGGGCAGTGGGGCTAACTATGGCTACACCTTC | CASSPEGSGANYGYTF
TRBJ1-6 | - | TRBV12-5 | - | TGTGCTAGTGGACCCCCCGAGACAACCTCACCCCTCCACTTT | CASGPPETTSPLHF
TRBJ2-3 | - | TRBV5-4 | - | TGTGCCAGCAGCTTGGCTAACACAGATACGCAGTATTTT | CASSLANTDTQYF
TRBJ2-1 | - | TRBV7-8 | - | TGTGCCAGCAGCTCTAGCGTTGACAATGAGCAGTTCTTC | CASSSSVDNEQFF
TRBJ2-7 | - | TRBV5-1 | - | TGCGCCAGCAGCTTAGGTTGGGCGTACGAGCAGTACTTC | CASSLGWAYEQYF
TRBJ2-1 | - | TRBV5-1 | - | TGCGCCAGCAGCATTAATCCCCAGCGGGTAACCTACAATGAGCAGTTCTTC | CASSINPQRVTYNEQFF
TRBJ1-2 | - | TRBV4-1 | - | TGCGCCAGCAGCCAAGAGCACAGCTATGGCTACACCTTC | CASSQEHSYGYTF
TRBJ1-2 | - | TRBV6-5 | - | TGTGCCAGCAGTTACTCGGGGAGTCGCAACTATGGCTACACCTTC | CASSYSGSRNYGYTF
TRBJ1-4 | few | TRBV7-2 | - | TGTGCCAGCAGCTGGGGACATCGGGAAAAACTGTTTTTT | CASSWGHREKLFF